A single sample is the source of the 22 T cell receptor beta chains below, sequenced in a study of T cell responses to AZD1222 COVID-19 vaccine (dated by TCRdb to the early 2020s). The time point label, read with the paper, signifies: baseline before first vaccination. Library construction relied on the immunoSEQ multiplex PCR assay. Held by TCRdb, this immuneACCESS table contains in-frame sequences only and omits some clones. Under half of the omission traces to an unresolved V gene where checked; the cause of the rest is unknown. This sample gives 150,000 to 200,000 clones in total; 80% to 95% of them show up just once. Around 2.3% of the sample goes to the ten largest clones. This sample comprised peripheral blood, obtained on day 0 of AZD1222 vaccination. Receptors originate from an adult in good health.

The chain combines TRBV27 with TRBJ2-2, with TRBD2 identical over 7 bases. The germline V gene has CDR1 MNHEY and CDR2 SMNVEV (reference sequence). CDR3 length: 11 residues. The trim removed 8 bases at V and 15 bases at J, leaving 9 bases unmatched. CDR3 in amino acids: CASALLGRVFF. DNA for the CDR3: TGTGCCAGCGCCCTCCTGGGGAGGGTGTTTTTT.

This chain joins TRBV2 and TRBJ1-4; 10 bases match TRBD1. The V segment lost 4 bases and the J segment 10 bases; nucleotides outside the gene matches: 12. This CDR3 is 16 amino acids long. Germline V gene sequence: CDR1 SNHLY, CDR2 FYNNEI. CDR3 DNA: TGTGCCAGCAGTGGGGACAGGGGACGTTCATTAGGAAAACTGTTTTTT. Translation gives CASSGDRGRSLGKLFF.

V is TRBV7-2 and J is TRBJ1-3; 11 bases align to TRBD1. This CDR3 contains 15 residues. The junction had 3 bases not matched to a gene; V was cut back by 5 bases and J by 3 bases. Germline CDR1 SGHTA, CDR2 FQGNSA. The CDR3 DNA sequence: TGTGCCAGCAGCGGACAGGGGGCGGGTGGAAACACCATATATTTT. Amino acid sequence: CASSGQGAGGNTIYF.

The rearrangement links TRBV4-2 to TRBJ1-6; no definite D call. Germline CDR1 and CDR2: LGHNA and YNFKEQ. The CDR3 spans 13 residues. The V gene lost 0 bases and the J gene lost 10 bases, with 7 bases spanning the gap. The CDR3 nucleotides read TGTGCCAGCAGCCAAGATCTGATATCACCCCTCCACTTT. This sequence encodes CASSQDLISPLHF.

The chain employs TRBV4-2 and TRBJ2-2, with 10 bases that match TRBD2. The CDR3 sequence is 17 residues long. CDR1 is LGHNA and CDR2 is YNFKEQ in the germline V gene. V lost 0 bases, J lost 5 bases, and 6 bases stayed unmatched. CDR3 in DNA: TGTGCCAGCAGCCAAGATTGGAGTAGCGGGGGGACCGGGGAGCTGTTTTTT. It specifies CASSQDWSSGGTGELFF.

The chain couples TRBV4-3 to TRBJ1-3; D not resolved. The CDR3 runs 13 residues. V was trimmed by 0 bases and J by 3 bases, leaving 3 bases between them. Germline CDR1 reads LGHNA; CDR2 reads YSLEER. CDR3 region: CASSQELGNTIYF. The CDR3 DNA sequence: TGCGCCAGCAGCCAAGAGCTTGGAAACACCATATATTTT.

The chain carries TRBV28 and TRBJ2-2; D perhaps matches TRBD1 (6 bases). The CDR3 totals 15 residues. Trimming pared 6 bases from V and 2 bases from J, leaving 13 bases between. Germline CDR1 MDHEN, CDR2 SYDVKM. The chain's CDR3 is CASSLGTPNTGELFF. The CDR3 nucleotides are TGTGCCAGCAGCCTAGGGACACCAAACACCGGGGAGCTGTTTTTT. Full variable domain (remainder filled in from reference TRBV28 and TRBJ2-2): DVKVTQSSRYLVKRTGEKVFLECVQDMDHENMFWYRQDPGLGLRLIYFSYDVKMKEKGDIPEGYSVSREKKERFSLILESASTNQTSMYLCASSLGTPNTGELFFGEGSRLTVL.

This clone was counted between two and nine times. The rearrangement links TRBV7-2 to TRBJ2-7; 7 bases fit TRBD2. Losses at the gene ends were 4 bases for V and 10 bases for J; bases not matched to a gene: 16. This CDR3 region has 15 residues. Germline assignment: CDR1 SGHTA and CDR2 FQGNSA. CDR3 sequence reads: CASSWGGTQGEQQYF. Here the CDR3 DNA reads TGTGCCAGCAGCTGGGGGGGGACGCAGGGTGAGCAACAGTACTTC. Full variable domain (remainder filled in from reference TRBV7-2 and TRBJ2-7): GAGVSQSPSNKVTEKGKDVELRCDPISGHTALYWYRQSLGQGLEFLIYFQGNSAPDKSGLPSDRFSAERTGGSVSTLTIQRTQQEDSAVYLCASSWGGTQGEQQYFGPGTRLTVT.

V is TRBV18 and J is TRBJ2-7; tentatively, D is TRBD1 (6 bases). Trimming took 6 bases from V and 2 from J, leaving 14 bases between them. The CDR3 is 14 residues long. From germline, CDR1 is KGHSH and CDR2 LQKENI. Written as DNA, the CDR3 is TGTGCCAGCTCGGGGGCTCGCGGAGCCTACGAGCAGTACTTC. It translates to CASSGARGAYEQYF.

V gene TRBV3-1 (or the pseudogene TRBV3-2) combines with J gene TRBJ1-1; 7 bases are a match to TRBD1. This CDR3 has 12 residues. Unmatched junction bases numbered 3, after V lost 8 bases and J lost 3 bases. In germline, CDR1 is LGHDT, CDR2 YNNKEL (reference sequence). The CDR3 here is CASQGGDTEAFF. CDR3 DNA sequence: TGTGCCAGCCAGGGGGGCGACACTGAAGCTTTCTTT.

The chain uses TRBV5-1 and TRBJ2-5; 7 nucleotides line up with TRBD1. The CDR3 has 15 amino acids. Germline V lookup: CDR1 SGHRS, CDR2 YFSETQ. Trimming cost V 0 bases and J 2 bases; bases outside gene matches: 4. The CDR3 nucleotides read TGCGCCAGCAGCTTGGTGCCGGGACAGCAAGAGACCCAGTACTTC. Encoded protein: CASSLVPGQQETQYF.

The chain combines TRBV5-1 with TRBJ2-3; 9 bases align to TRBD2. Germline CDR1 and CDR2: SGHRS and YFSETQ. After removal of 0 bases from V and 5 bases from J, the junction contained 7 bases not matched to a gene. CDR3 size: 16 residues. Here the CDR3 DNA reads TGCGCCAGCAGCTTGGCGGGCGGGAGGGCCGGAGATACGCAGTATTTT. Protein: CASSLAGGRAGDTQYF.

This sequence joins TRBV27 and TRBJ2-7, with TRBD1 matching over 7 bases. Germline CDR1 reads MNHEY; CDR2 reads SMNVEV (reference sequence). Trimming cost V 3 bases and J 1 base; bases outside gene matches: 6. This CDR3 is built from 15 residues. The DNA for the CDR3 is TGTGCCAGCAGTTTTGCCGGGACAGCATCCTACGAGCAGTACTTC. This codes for CASSFAGTASYEQYF.

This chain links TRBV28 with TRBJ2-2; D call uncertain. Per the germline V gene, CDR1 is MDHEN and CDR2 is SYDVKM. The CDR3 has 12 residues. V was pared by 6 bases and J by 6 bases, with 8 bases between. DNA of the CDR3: TGTGCCAGCAGAGCCAACGCCGGGGAGCTGTTTTTT. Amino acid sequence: CASRANAGELFF.

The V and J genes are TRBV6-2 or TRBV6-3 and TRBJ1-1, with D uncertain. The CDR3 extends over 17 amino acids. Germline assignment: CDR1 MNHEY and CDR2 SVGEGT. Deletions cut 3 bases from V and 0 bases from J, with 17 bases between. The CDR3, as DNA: TGTGCCAGCAGTTATTGGGTGCGTAGTTATTTGAACACTGAAGCTTTCTTT. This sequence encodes CASSYWVRSYLNTEAFF.

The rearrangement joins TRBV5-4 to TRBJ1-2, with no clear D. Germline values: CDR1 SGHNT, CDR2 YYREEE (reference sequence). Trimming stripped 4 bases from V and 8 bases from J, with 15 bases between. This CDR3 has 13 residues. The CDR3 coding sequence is TGTGCCAGCAGCGCCCCAGGTATGGGGGGCTACACCTTC. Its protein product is CASSAPGMGGYTF.

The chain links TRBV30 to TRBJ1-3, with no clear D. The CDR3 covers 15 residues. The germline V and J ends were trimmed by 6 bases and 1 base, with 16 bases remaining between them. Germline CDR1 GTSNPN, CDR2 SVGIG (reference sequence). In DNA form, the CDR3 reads TGTGCCTGCTCCTCAGGTCTATTGTCTGGAAACACCATATATTTT. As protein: CACSSGLLSGNTIYF.

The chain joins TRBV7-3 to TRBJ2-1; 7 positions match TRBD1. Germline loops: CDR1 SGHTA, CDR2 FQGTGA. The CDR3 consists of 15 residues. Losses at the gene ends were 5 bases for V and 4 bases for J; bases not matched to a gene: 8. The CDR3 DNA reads TGTGCCAGCAGCCGACAACAGGGGAGATACAATGAGCAGTTCTTC. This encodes CASSRQQGRYNEQFF.

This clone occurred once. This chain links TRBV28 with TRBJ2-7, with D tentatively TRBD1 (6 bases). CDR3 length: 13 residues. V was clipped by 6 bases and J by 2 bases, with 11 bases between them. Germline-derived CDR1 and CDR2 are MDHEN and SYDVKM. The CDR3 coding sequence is TGTGCCAGCAGCGGGACACCGACCTACGAGCAGTACTTC. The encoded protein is CASSGTPTYEQYF.

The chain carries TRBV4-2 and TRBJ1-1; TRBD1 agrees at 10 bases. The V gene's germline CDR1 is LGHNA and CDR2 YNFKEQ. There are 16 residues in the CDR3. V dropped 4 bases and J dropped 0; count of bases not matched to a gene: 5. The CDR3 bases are TGTGCCAGCAGCCCGAGGGACAGGGGTATGAACACTGAAGCTTTCTTT. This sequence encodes CASSPRDRGMNTEAFF.

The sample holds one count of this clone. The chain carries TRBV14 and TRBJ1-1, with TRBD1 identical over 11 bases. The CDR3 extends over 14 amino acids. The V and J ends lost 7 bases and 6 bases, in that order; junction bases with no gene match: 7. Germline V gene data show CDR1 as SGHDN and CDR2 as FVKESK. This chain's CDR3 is CASNRGQGVSEAFF. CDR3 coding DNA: TGTGCCAGCAATCGGGGACAGGGGGTTTCTGAAGCTTTCTTT.

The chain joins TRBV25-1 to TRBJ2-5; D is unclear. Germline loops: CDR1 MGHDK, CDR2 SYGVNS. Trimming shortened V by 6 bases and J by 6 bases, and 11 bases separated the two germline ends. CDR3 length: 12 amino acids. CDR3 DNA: TGTGCCAGCAGCGTGACTGGTCAGACCCAGTACTTC. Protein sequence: CASSVTGQTQYF.